Below, 26 T cell receptor beta chains from the same sample are listed, as sequenced in a study of blood T cell repertoires in COVID-19. Only in-frame clones appear in the TCRdb table, and some are missing; sequencing was by immunoSEQ multiplex PCR. Among 350,000 or so clones listed, just over 85% were seen once. The sequenced material came from PBMCs or T cells enriched from blood (not recorded which). The origin of the receptors is a woman aged 40 to 50 with acute COVID-19.

The V and J genes are TRBV5-6 and TRBJ2-2, with D possibly being TRBD1 (6 bases). Trimming stripped 0 bases from V and 0 bases from J, with 15 bases between. Germline V gene lookup returns CDR1 SGHDT and CDR2 YYEEEE. The CDR3 contains 18 residues. The CDR3 loop reads CASSLATGIIANTGELFF. CDR3 sequence (DNA): TGTGCCAGCAGCTTGGCCACAGGGATTATCGCGAACACCGGGGAGCTGTTTTTT.

V is TRBV7-9 and J is TRBJ2-1; 7 nucleotides agree with TRBD2. CDR1 is SEHNR, CDR2 FQNEAQ, per germline (reference sequence). This CDR3 has 13 residues. V was pared by 11 bases and J by 4 bases, with 8 bases of the junction left unmatched. Here the CDR3 reads CAVREIAYNEQFF. The CDR3 DNA sequence: TGTGCCGTGCGGGAGATTGCGTACAATGAGCAGTTCTTC.

This sequence joins TRBV6-6 and TRBJ2-5; 10 positions match TRBD2. Germline V gene data show CDR1 as MNHNY and CDR2 as SVGAGI (reference sequence). This CDR3 contains 16 residues. Trimming cost V 2 bases and J 5 bases; bases outside gene matches: 8. The CDR3 region has the DNA TGTGCCAGCAGTTACACCGGGACTAGCGCCAGGGAGACCCAGTACTTC. It codes for CASSYTGTSARETQYF.

The V call is TRBV6-5, the J call TRBJ1-2, with 11 bases matching TRBD1. V was clipped by 4 bases and J by 7 bases; unmatched bases: 5. The CDR3 extends over 14 amino acids. Germline loops: CDR1 MNHEY, CDR2 SVGAGI. This CDR3 reads CASSSPGQGGGYTF. Written as DNA, the CDR3 is TGTGCCAGCAGTTCGCCGGGACAGGGGGGTGGCTACACCTTC.

The rearrangement uses TRBV5-1 and TRBJ2-6; 7 bases fit TRBD1. J gave up 0 bases and V 3 bases, and 9 bases lay outside the gene matches. The CDR3 contains 18 residues. Germline assignment: CDR1 SGHRS and CDR2 YFSETQ. The CDR3 loop reads CASSYSLQGSSGANVLTF. The DNA of the CDR3 is TGCGCCAGCAGCTACAGTTTACAGGGGAGCTCTGGGGCCAACGTCCTGACTTTC.

This sequence joins TRBV5-5 and TRBJ2-3, with TRBD2 matching 7 bases. V shed 7 bases, J shed 2 bases, and the junction held 7 bases outside the gene matches. The CDR3 runs to 14 residues. CDR1 is SGHKS and CDR2 is YYEKEE in the germline V gene (reference sequence). DNA of the CDR3: TGTGCCAGCCATGAGACTAGCCTCACAGATACGCAGTATTTT. Translated: CASHETSLTDTQYF.

This clone was counted a few times. This chain uses TRBV5-5 with TRBJ1-2, with D possibly TRBD1 on 6 matching bases. This CDR3 contains 13 residues. V lost 0 bases and J lost 9, with 12 bases in between. Germline assignment: CDR1 SGHKS and CDR2 YYEKEE (reference sequence). CDR3 bases: TGTGCCAGCAGCTTGGCGCAAACAGGGAGCTACACCTTC. It codes for CASSLAQTGSYTF.

This sequence joins TRBV19 and TRBJ1-1, with 7 bases lining up with TRBD1. Looked up from germline, CDR1 is LNHDA and CDR2 is SQIVND (reference sequence). The V segment lost 10 bases and the J segment 6 bases; nucleotides outside the gene matches: 17. The CDR3 extends over 15 amino acids. The CDR3 protein is CATRTGVSINAEAFF. The CDR3 DNA reads as TGTGCCACCCGCACAGGGGTGAGTATCAACGCTGAAGCTTTCTTT.

The chain employs TRBV19 and TRBJ2-2; D remains ambiguous. Trimming shortened V by 5 bases and J by 0 bases, and 7 bases separated the two germline ends. The CDR3 length is 14 residues. In germline, CDR1 is LNHDA, CDR2 SQIVND (reference sequence). The CDR3 sequence: CASSGVANTGELFF. The DNA for the CDR3 is TGTGCCAGTAGTGGAGTTGCGAACACCGGGGAGCTGTTTTTT.

This chain joins TRBV6-1 and TRBJ1-6; D call uncertain. The CDR3 runs to 14 residues. V was clipped by 1 base and J by 7 bases, with 8 bases between them. From germline, CDR1 is MNHNS and CDR2 SASEGT. The CDR3 nucleotides are TGTGCCAGCAGTGAAGTAACAGAGAATTCACCCCTCCACTTT. It codes for CASSEVTENSPLHF.

The chain recombines TRBV15 with TRBJ2-1, with TRBD2 matching over 8 bases. Germline CDR1 LNHNV, CDR2 YYDKDF (reference sequence). The CDR3 contains 15 residues. The V and J ends lost 1 base and 5 bases, in that order; junction bases with no gene match: 4. The CDR3 loop is CATSRVSGGHNEQFF. DNA for the CDR3: TGTGCCACCAGCAGAGTGAGCGGGGGACACAATGAGCAGTTCTTC.

The rearrangement joins TRBV20-1 to TRBJ2-2; TRBD2 matches 12 bases. The CDR3 runs 16 residues. V shed 3 bases, J shed 4 bases, and the junction held 6 bases outside the gene matches. Germline V CDR1 and CDR2: DFQATT, SNEGSKA (reference sequence). This chain's CDR3 is CSASTPTSGSTGELFF. The CDR3, as DNA: TGCAGTGCTAGTACGCCGACTAGCGGGAGCACCGGGGAGCTGTTTTTT.

The rearrangement uses TRBV4-1 and TRBJ1-6; 12 nucleotides agree with TRBD1. CDR1 is MGHRA, CDR2 YSYEKL, per germline. Trimming took 0 bases from V and 15 from J; bases not matched to a gene: 9. CDR3 length: 16 amino acids. The CDR3 region is CASSQEGTGGLSGLHF. The CDR3 DNA reads as TGCGCCAGCAGCCAAGAAGGGACAGGGGGCTTAAGTGGCCTCCACTTT.

The sample holds one count of this clone. The V and J genes are TRBV5-1 and TRBJ1-5; tentatively, D is TRBD1 (5 bases). Germline loops: CDR1 SGHRS, CDR2 YFSETQ. The V and J ends lost 4 bases and 4 bases respectively, with 12 bases between them. CDR3 size: 14 residues. The CDR3 coding sequence is TGCGCCAGCAGCCCAGACGGGGGGAATCAGCCCCAGCATTTT. This translates into CASSPDGGNQPQHF.

The chain links TRBV21-1 to TRBJ1-2; TRBD1, the D gene given by the table, was not confirmed from the DNA. TRBV21-1 represents a pseudogene. This CDR3 comprises 13 residues. CDR3 nucleotides: TGTGCCAGCAGCAAGGGACAGCTCTATGGCTACACCTTC. This sequence encodes CASSKGQLYGYTF.

As concerns this clone: Other DNA sequences in this specimen translate into the identical CDR3. CDR3 region: CATSDPGLAGVRNEQFF. The CDR3 DNA sequence: TGTGCCACCAGTGACCCGGGACTAGCGGGAGTACGAAATGAGCAGTTCTTC. The V call is TRBV24-1, the J call TRBJ2-1; 14 bases line up with TRBD2. The V and J ends lost 4 bases and 7 bases, in that order; junction bases with no gene match: 8. Germline loops: CDR1 KGHDR, CDR2 SFDVKD. The CDR3 is 17 residues long.

A note on this clone: The junction differs from germline at one of its ends, possibly a read error. The CDR3 is CASSAGTERLF. The CDR3 DNA follows: TGCGCCAGCAGTGCAGGGACAGAGCGGCTTTTT. This sequence joins TRBV10-1 and TRBJ1-3, with 7 nucleotides matching TRBD1. Germline V gives CDR1 WNHNN, CDR2 SYGVQD (reference sequence). The CDR3 runs 11 residues.

This clone is a singleton in its sample. The genes are TRBV5-1 and TRBJ2-3; D is perhaps TRBD2 (5 bases). The CDR3 runs to 14 residues. With 4 bases removed from V and 0 bases from J, the gap between germline ends came to 9 bases. CDR1 SGHRS and CDR2 YFSETQ come from the germline V gene. CDR3 nucleotide sequence: TGCGCCAGCAGCCCGCGGGTCAGCACAGATACGCAGTATTTT. Protein: CASSPRVSTDTQYF.

The rearrangement joins TRBV7-9 to TRBJ1-3; possibly TRBD1 for D (5 bases). The CDR3 has 14 amino acids. CDR1 is SEHNR and CDR2 is FQNEAQ in the germline V gene (reference sequence). Between the trimmed V and J ends, which lost 8 bases and 8 bases, there was a span of 19 bases. The CDR3 sequence: CASSLGRDGYTIYF. CDR3 DNA: TGTGCCAGCTCCCTCGGCAGGGATGGGTACACCATATATTTT.

This chain connects TRBV19 to TRBJ1-3, with D maybe TRBD1 (6 bases). Trimming removed 5 bases at V and 0 bases at J, with 14 bases between. Germline V gene data show CDR1 as LNHDA and CDR2 as SQIVND (reference sequence). This CDR3 contains 16 residues. The CDR3 is CASSVRGRNSGNTIYF. CDR3 in DNA: TGTGCCAGTAGTGTCAGGGGACGCAACTCTGGAAACACCATATATTTT.

This rearrangement joins TRBV19 to TRBJ2-4; a weak D match, TRBD1 (6 bases). Between the trimmed V and J ends, which lost 5 bases and 0 bases, there was a span of 14 bases. Germline loops: CDR1 LNHDA, CDR2 SQIVND (reference sequence). This CDR3 is 16 amino acids long. CDR3 bases: TGTGCCAGTAGTGTACAGGGAACGAGAGCCAAAAACATTCAGTACTTC. Amino acids: CASSVQGTRAKNIQYF.

J is TRBJ2-1 and V is TRBV5-4; unclear D gene. The CDR3 is made up of 14 amino acids. Germline V gene sequence: CDR1 SGHNT, CDR2 YYREEE (reference sequence). V lost 4 bases to trimming and J lost 5 bases, with 13 bases between them. CDR3 sequence: CASSLETKNNEQFF. The CDR3 DNA sequence: TGTGCCAGCAGCCTAGAGACGAAAAACAATGAGCAGTTCTTC.

The chain has TRBV11-2 and TRBJ1-1; 7 bases fit TRBD1. Germline V CDR1 and CDR2: SGHAT, FQNNGV. CDR3 length equals 16 residues. Trimming at V came to 3 bases and at J to 0 bases, leaving 7 bases not matched to a gene. The CDR3 here is CASSLRQGVVNTEAFF. The CDR3 DNA reads TGTGCCAGCAGCTTGAGGCAGGGGGTTGTGAACACTGAAGCTTTCTTT.

This clone came up a few times. Here the CDR3 DNA reads TGTGCCAGCAGCTTATCGTCGGTTTATAATTCACCCCTCCACTTT. Translation: CASSLSSVYNSPLHF. The rearrangement joins TRBV7-2 to TRBJ1-6, with D unclear. Germline V lookup: CDR1 SGHTA, CDR2 FQGNSA. CDR3 size: 15 residues. Trimming left V 2 bases short and J 4 bases short, with 9 bases between.

The J gene is TRBJ1-5, the V gene TRBV2; TRBD1 might be the D (5 bases). This CDR3 spans 17 amino acids. Germline assignment: CDR1 SNHLY and CDR2 FYNNEI. Trimming cost V 4 bases and J 5 bases, with 21 bases left between them. CDR3 nucleotides: TGTGCCAGCAGTGGACCGGGGGGACTCCGGGTGGATCAGCCCCAGCATTTT. Protein sequence: CASSGPGGLRVDQPQHF.

The chain carries TRBV19 and TRBJ1-2; D not certain. Germline V lookup: CDR1 LNHDA, CDR2 SQIVND (reference sequence). V was pared by 6 bases and J by 7 bases, with 15 bases between. CDR3 length: 13 amino acids. DNA of the CDR3: TGTGCCAGTAGCCCCCAAGGAGGTGGTGGCTACACCTTC. This codes for CASSPQGGGGYTF.